These T cell receptor beta chains were read from a single sample in a study of T-cell memory formation after mild COVID-19. TCRdb re-derived calls from the 5' RACE reads in MiXCR, one entry per CDR3 protein. The table lists 250,000 to 400,000 distinct CDR3 sequences, over 11% of them singletons. The sequencing sample was made of PBMCs or a T cell subset sorted from them (not recorded which). All receptors come from a young man who had mild COVID-19 (a few samples of this study predate the infection). Cell type and time point are not known. Each CDR3 is given with its conserved first and last residue. A D gene is named only where the DNA matches it firmly. Clone size is shown for a subset of rows, as once, few, many or a class of expanded clone.

.	TRBV10-1	TRBJ2-1	.	TGCGCCAGCAGTGAGACCACCGACAATGAGCAGTTCTTC	CASSETTDNEQFF
.	TRBV4-3	TRBJ1-2	.	TGCGCCAGCAGCCAAGAACGGACGGGGAACTATGGCTACACCTTC	CASSQERTGNYGYTF
few	TRBV20-1	TRBJ2-3	.	TGCAGTGCCCCGGGACCCTACACAGATACGCAGTATTTT	CSAPGPYTDTQYF
many	TRBV9	TRBJ1-1	TRBD1	TGTGCCAGCAGCGAACCCCCCGGGACAGGGTCGGAAGCTTTCTTT	CASSEPPGTGSEAFF
few	TRBV6-1	TRBJ2-5	TRBD2	TGTGCCAGCAGTGAATTGAGACTAGCGGACGAGACCCAGTACTTC	CASSELRLADETQYF
.	TRBV5-1	TRBJ1-5	.	TGCGCCAGCAGCTTGGAGTCGGGTTCCTATCAGCCCCAGCATTTT	CASSLESGSYQPQHF
.	TRBV6-2/TRBV6-3	TRBJ1-1	.	TGTGCCAGCAGTGCACGCAACACTGAAGCTTTCTTT	CASSARNTEAFF
.	TRBV7-2	TRBJ1-1	TRBD1	TGTGCCAGCAGCAAACAGGGGATGGACACTGAAGCTTTCTTT	CASSKQGMDTEAFF
few	TRBV12-3/TRBV12-4	TRBJ2-7	.	TGTGCCAGCAGCCATGTCGGCTCGGGGGCCTCCTACGAGCAGTACTTC	CASSHVGSGASYEQYF
.	TRBV4-3	TRBJ2-1	.	TGCGCCAGCAGCCAAGATATCGGTGATCGGAGCTCCTACAATGAGCAGTTCTTC	CASSQDIGDRSSYNEQFF
few	TRBV20-1	TRBJ1-5	TRBD1	TGCAGTGCTAGAGGGGGGGACAGGGGAAGGTATCAGCCCCAGCATTTT	CSARGGDRGRYQPQHF
many	TRBV27	TRBJ2-3	.	TGTGCCAGCAGGATGGGCAGGAGGACAGATACGCAGTATTTT	CASRMGRRTDTQYF
.	TRBV19	TRBJ2-4	.	TGTGCCAGTAGTATAGGGCCTAGCGAAGGTGACATTCAGTACTTC	CASSIGPSEGDIQYF
.	TRBV3-1	TRBJ2-2	.	TGTGCCAGCAGCCAAGTGCTGGGGCACGGGGAGCTGTTTTTT	CASSQVLGHGELFF
few	TRBV9	TRBJ2-6	TRBD2	TGTGCCAGCAGCCCCCGGGCTAGCGGGGGGGCTGGGGCCAACGTCCTGACTTTC	CASSPRASGGAGANVLTF
few	TRBV5-1	TRBJ1-3	.	TGCGCCAGCAGCTTGGCAGGGCCCGGAAACACCATATATTTT	CASSLAGPGNTIYF
few	TRBV4-1	TRBJ2-3	.	TGCGCCAGCAGCCAGAGTGCAGATACGCAGTATTTT	CASSQSADTQYF
.	TRBV20-1	TRBJ2-2	TRBD2	TGCAGTGTCCCAGCGGGGAGCTTCACCGGGGAGCTGTTTTTT	CSVPAGSFTGELFF
.	TRBV12-3/TRBV12-4	TRBJ2-5	.	TGTGCCAGCCGGGGGAGCCCCCAAGAGACCCAGTACTTC	CASRGSPQETQYF
few	TRBV4-3	TRBJ2-3	.	TGCGCCAGCAGCCCCCTTGTCGGTGATACGCAGTATTTT	CASSPLVGDTQYF
few	TRBV4-3	TRBJ1-4	TRBD1	TGCGCCAGCAGCCAAGAGACCGGGACAGCCGCGACTAATGAAAAACTGTTTTTT	CASSQETGTAATNEKLFF
.	TRBV19	TRBJ2-7	.	TGTGCCAGTAGTCCGCCGACTCGTTACGAGCAGTACTTC	CASSPPTRYEQYF
few	TRBV6-1	TRBJ1-1	.	TGTGCCAGCAGTGAAGGGGGGGCGGGAACTGAAGCTTTCTTT	CASSEGGAGTEAFF
few	TRBV6-2/TRBV6-3	TRBJ1-5	.	TGTGCCAGCAGTTATGGATCCTACGCCAATCAGCCCCAGCATTTT	CASSYGSYANQPQHF
.	TRBV18	TRBJ2-3	TRBD1	TGTGCCAGCTCACAGAGACAGGGGCGCACAGATACGCAGTATTTT	CASSQRQGRTDTQYF
few	TRBV20-1	TRBJ1-2	.	TGCAGTGCTAGGGACGGGTATGGCTACACCTTC	CSARDGYGYTF
few	TRBV7-8	TRBJ1-6	.	TGTGCCAGCAGCCCAACCCAGCGACGGACATATAATTCACCCCTCCACTTT	CASSPTQRRTYNSPLHF
.	TRBV29-1	TRBJ2-4	.	TGCAGCGTTGAAGACTCCGGTCGGGGTGGCAAAAACATTCAGTACTTC	CSVEDSGRGGKNIQYF
.	TRBV3-1	TRBJ2-5	TRBD2	TGTGCCAGCAGCGGGACTAGCGGGGGGGCCGGCCTCCAAGAGACCCAGTACTTC	CASSGTSGGAGLQETQYF
.	TRBV7-3	TRBJ2-5	.	TGTGCCAGCAGCTTCTCCTCCGGAGAGACCCAGTACTTC	CASSFSSGETQYF
few	TRBV12-3/TRBV12-4	TRBJ2-4	.	TGTGCCAGCAGCCCACGTGGGCATGGGTCTCAGGGGAACATTCAGTACTTC	CASSPRGHGSQGNIQYF
many	TRBV6-2/TRBV6-3	TRBJ2-2	.	TGTGCCAGCAGTTATTATACCGGGGAGCTGTTTTTT	CASSYYTGELFF
few	TRBV5-1	TRBJ1-5	TRBD1	TGCGCCAGCAGCTTGGGACAGGGATTGCATCAGCCCCAGCATTTT	CASSLGQGLHQPQHF
few	TRBV19	TRBJ2-1	.	TGTGCCAGTAGTATAGTCCTAGAACTTAATGAGCAGTTCTTC	CASSIVLELNEQFF
.	TRBV5-1	TRBJ1-1	TRBD1	TGCGCCAGCAGCTTCCGGACAGGGTTGGCGACTGAAGCTTTCTTT	CASSFRTGLATEAFF
few	TRBV3-1	TRBJ1-6	.	TGTGCCAGCAGCCAAGGTGTATCCCTCCACTTT	CASSQGVSLHF
few	TRBV9	TRBJ1-3	.	TGTGCCAGCAGCGCAGACAGTATCGGAAACACCATATATTTT	CASSADSIGNTIYF
few	TRBV6-5	TRBJ1-4	.	TGTGCCAGCAGTTACTCGATTCGGAATGAAAAACTGTTTTTT	CASSYSIRNEKLFF
.	TRBV7-2	TRBJ1-3	.	TGTGCCAGCAGCTTCCAAGGGAGAGGATCCATCTCTGGAAACACCATATATTTT	CASSFQGRGSISGNTIYF
.	TRBV28	TRBJ1-2	TRBD1	TGTGCCAGCAAAGAGGGAGGGGGCGCACACCCACGCTTC	CASKEGGGAHPRF
.	TRBV6-5	TRBJ1-3	.	TGTGCCAGCAGTTACCCTTCCGACGGGCCCTCTGGAAACACCATATATTTT	CASSYPSDGPSGNTIYF
many	TRBV6-5	TRBJ1-1	TRBD1	TGTGCCAGCAGTTCGCGGACAGGGGCACTTGGGGCAGCTTTCTTT	CASSSRTGALGAAFF
many	TRBV7-2	TRBJ2-6	.	TGTGCCAGCAGTGTGAGCGGGGCCAACGTCCTGACTTTC	CASSVSGANVLTF
few	TRBV21-1	TRBJ1-5	.	TGTGCCAGCAGCAAAATTGAAGGGGATCCACAGCCCCAGCATTTT	CASSKIEGDPQPQHF
.	TRBV5-5	TRBJ2-7	TRBD1	TGTGCCAGCAGCGCCGGGACAGGGAGCTCCTACGAGCAGTACTTC	CASSAGTGSSYEQYF
few	TRBV4-3	TRBJ2-2	.	TGCGCCAGCAGCCAAGTGAACACCAACACCGGGGAGCTGTTTTTT	CASSQVNTNTGELFF
.	TRBV7-2	TRBJ1-1	TRBD1	TGTGCCAGCAGCGGCGGACAGGGGAACACTGAAGCTTTCTTT	CASSGGQGNTEAFF
.	TRBV10-3	TRBJ2-2	TRBD2	TGTGCCATCAGGCGACTAGCGGGGGACAGCGGGGAGCTGTTTTTT	CAIRRLAGDSGELFF
.	TRBV7-6	TRBJ1-6	.	TGTGCCAGCAGCTTAGGCAGGGTCTATAATTCACCCCTCCACTTT	CASSLGRVYNSPLHF
many	TRBV6-4	TRBJ2-3	TRBD2	TGTGCCAGCAGTGACTCAGGCGGGGGGGCAGATACGCAGTATTTT	CASSDSGGGADTQYF
.	TRBV7-3	TRBJ2-3	TRBD2	TGTGCCAGCAGCTTCGGGACTAGCCGTACGCAGTATTTT	CASSFGTSRTQYF
.	TRBV5-4	TRBJ2-3	TRBD2	TGTGCCAGCAGCCTTCCCCTCGCGGGGGTTTGGGATACGCAGTATTTT	CASSLPLAGVWDTQYF
few	TRBV18	TRBJ2-7	TRBD2	TGTGCCAGCTCCCCGCGGGGGGCGACCTACTCCTACGAGCAGTACTTC	CASSPRGATYSYEQYF
few	TRBV7-2	TRBJ2-3	.	TGTGCCAGCAGCTTGAGCCATCTTGGCACAGATACGCAGTATTTT	CASSLSHLGTDTQYF
.	TRBV18	TRBJ2-5	TRBD1	TGTGCCAGCTCACCTAGGACAGGGCCCCAAGAGACCCAGTACTTC	CASSPRTGPQETQYF
few	TRBV7-9	TRBJ1-4	.	TGTGCCAGCAGCTACCGACAGGCGACCAGTGAAAAACTGTTTTTT	CASSYRQATSEKLFF
.	TRBV7-2	TRBJ1-1	.	TGTGCCAGCAGCTCCCGAGAGGGCCTCACTGAAGCTTTCTTT	CASSSREGLTEAFF
.	TRBV5-6	TRBJ2-3	.	TGTGCCAGCAGCCCCGGGGGACCAGATACGCAGTATTTT	CASSPGGPDTQYF
few	TRBV6-2/TRBV6-3	TRBJ2-1	.	TGTGCCAGCAGTTACACCCCCCCTAGCAGCGAGCAGTTCTTC	CASSYTPPSSEQFF
few	TRBV18	TRBJ2-2	.	TGTGCCAGCTCACCGTATACGGGGAACACCGGGGAGCTGTTTTTT	CASSPYTGNTGELFF